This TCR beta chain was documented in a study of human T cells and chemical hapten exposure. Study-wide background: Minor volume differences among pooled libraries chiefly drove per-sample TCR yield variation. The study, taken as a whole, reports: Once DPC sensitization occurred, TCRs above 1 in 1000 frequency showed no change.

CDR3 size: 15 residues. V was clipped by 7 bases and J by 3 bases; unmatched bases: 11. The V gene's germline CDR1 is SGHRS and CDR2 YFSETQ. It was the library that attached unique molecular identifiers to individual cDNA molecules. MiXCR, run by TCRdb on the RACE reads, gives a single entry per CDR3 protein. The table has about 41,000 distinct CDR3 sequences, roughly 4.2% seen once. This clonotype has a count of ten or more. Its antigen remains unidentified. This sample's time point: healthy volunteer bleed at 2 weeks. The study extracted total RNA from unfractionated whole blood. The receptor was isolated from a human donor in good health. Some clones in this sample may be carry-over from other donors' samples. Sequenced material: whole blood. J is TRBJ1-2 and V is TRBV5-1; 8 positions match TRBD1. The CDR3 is CASSSSPDRDYGYTF. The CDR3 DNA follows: TGCGCCAGCTCCTCCTCCCCGGACAGGGACTATGGCTACACCTTC.